This T cell receptor (beta chain) was profiled in a study of Graves' ophthalmopathy and Graves' hyperthyroidism. For repertoire sequencing, the TCR beta CDR3 regions were amplified from RNA transcripts. A first-round RT-PCR used HTBI primers, followed by a second-round multiplex PCR. MiXCR, run by TCRdb on the multiplex PCR reads, gives a single entry per CDR3 protein. Here the sample spans around 1.1 million distinct CDR3 sequences, less than 45% being singletons. Trimming shortened V by 5 bases and J by 4 bases, and 12 bases separated the two germline ends. CDR1 and CDR2 from the germline V gene are ENHRY and SYGVKD. The CDR3 loop spans 14 amino acids. On this clonotype: Its antigen is unidentified.

The study's findings and limits: Thyroid clonotypes that were expanded above 0.001 frequency mostly also appeared in blood.

The TCR originated in an adult man with Graves' hyperthyroidism. What was sequenced was peripheral blood or thyroid tissue (not recorded which). V and J are TRBV10-3 and TRBJ1-5; D ambiguous. The CDR3 region is CAISYSSDNQPQHF. CDR3 nucleotides: TGTGCCATCAGTTATTCGAGCGATAATCAGCCCCAGCATTTT.